These 20 T cell receptor beta chains were sequenced from one sample in a study of blood T cell repertoires in COVID-19. Profiling relied on immunoSEQ multiplex PCR, and the TCRdb table lists in-frame clones only, not all of them. In the table there are about 350,000 clones, under 95% of which are singletons. The source material was peripheral blood. These receptor sequences come from a woman under 30 who had recovered from COVID-19.

The V and J genes are TRBV18 and TRBJ2-7; tentative D call: TRBD1 (6 bases). Per the germline V gene, CDR1 is KGHSH and CDR2 is LQKENI. This CDR3 is 14 amino acids long. Trimming took 3 bases from V and 5 from J, leaving 14 bases between them. In DNA form, the CDR3 reads TGTGCCAGCTCACCGTTAAGGGGGACCCACGAGCAGTACGTC. This encodes CASSPLRGTHEQYV.

The rearrangement uses TRBV2 and TRBJ2-5; D might be TRBD2 (5 bases). This CDR3 is built from 15 residues. Germline loops: CDR1 SNHLY, CDR2 FYNNEI. The germline V and J ends were trimmed by 7 bases and 1 base, with 16 bases remaining between them. CDR3 sequence reads: CASIQAVGTQETQYF. CDR3 nucleotides: TGTGCCAGCATCCAAGCGGTGGGTACCCAAGAGACCCAGTACTTC.

The rearrangement links TRBV7-2 to TRBJ2-1; 7 nucleotides match TRBD1. CDR1 is SGHTA and CDR2 is FQGNSA in the germline V gene. J gave up 10 bases and V 4 bases, and 4 bases lay outside the gene matches. The CDR3 has 12 residues. The CDR3 spells CASSWTGAEQFF. CDR3 in DNA: TGTGCCAGCAGCTGGACAGGCGCGGAGCAGTTCTTC.

The chain employs TRBV12-5 and TRBJ1-3, with D tentatively TRBD1 (6 bases). This CDR3 region has 17 residues. The germline gives CDR1 LGHNT, CDR2 FRNRAP. Trimming took off 0 bases at V and 0 bases at J, with 12 bases between the two ends. The CDR3: CASGLVLSRGSGNTIYF. The CDR3 nucleotides are TGTGCTAGTGGTTTGGTACTGAGCAGGGGCTCTGGAAACACCATATATTTT.

This chain connects TRBV5-1 to TRBJ2-3; TRBD2 aligns across 7 bases. The J segment lost 0 bases and the V segment lost 3 bases, leaving 7 bases of the junction unmatched. Germline V gene lookup returns CDR1 SGHRS and CDR2 YFSETQ. This CDR3 is 16 amino acids long. In DNA, the CDR3 is TGCGCCAGCAGCTATTCTAGCGGCTATAGCACAGATACGCAGTATTTT. This encodes CASSYSSGYSTDTQYF.

The chain carries TRBV11-2 and TRBJ2-3; 7 bases map to TRBD1. The CDR3 is 12 residues long. Germline CDR1 and CDR2: SGHAT and FQNNGV. The ends lost 4 bases at V and 6 bases at J; junction bases unmatched: 1. CDR3 nucleotides: TGTGCCAGCAGCTCACAGGGGGATACGCAGTATTTT. Its protein is CASSSQGDTQYF.

The chain is built from TRBV11-3 and TRBJ2-1; weak D call: TRBD2 (6 bases). V gave up 5 bases and J gave up 0 bases, with 11 bases separating them. The germline CDR1 and CDR2 sequences are SGHNT and YENEEA. The CDR3 spans 15 residues. CDR3 residues: CASSHREISYNEQFF. The CDR3 DNA reads as TGTGCCAGCAGCCACCGGGAGATCTCCTACAATGAGCAGTTCTTC.

V is TRBV7-9 and J is TRBJ2-3, with TRBD2 matching 9 bases. CDR1 is SEHNR and CDR2 is FQNEAQ in the germline V gene (reference sequence). CDR3 length equals 16 residues. V gave up 5 bases and J gave up 3 bases; unmatched junction bases: 9. The CDR3 sequence: CASSTSRGRATDTQYF. The CDR3 region has the DNA TGTGCCAGCAGCACGTCCCGCGGGAGGGCTACAGATACGCAGTATTTT. Full variable domain (rest looked up from reference TRBV7-9 and TRBJ2-3): DTGVSQNPRHKITKRGQNVTFRCDPISEHNRLYWYRQTLGQGPEFLTYFQNEAQLEKSRLLSDRFSAERPKGSFSTLEIQRTEQGDSAMYLCASSTSRGRATDTQYFGPGTRLTVL.

This rearrangement joins TRBV7-8 to TRBJ2-7; D might be TRBD2 (6 bases). This CDR3 contains 15 residues. V was trimmed by 8 bases and J by 3 bases, leaving 20 bases between them. CDR1 and CDR2 (germline): SGHVS, FQNEAQ. CDR3 sequence (DNA): TGTGCCAGCGCGCTAGCGATCGGGCTAAGCTACGAGCAGTACGTC. This codes for CASALAIGLSYEQYV.

The chain recombines TRBV6-5 with TRBJ2-5; 13 bases align to TRBD2. Germline assignment: CDR1 MNHEY and CDR2 SVGAGI. V shed 6 bases and J 7 bases; nucleotides not matched to a gene: 5. The CDR3 sequence is 14 residues long. The CDR3: CASRGTSGTGTQYF. The CDR3 DNA sequence: TGTGCCAGCAGAGGGACTAGCGGGACTGGGACCCAGTACTTC.

The V call is TRBV21-1, the J call TRBJ2-1; whether TRBD2, the table's D call, matches the DNA was not checked. TRBV21-1 is a documented pseudogene. The CDR3 covers 15 residues. The CDR3 protein is CASSKVREGLNEQFF. As DNA, the CDR3 is TGTGCCAGCAGCAAAGTGCGGGAGGGCCTGAATGAGCAGTTCTTC.

The chain is built from TRBV7-2 and TRBJ2-1, with 12 bases identical to TRBD2. The CDR3 spans 16 residues. Germline-derived CDR1 and CDR2 are SGHTA and FQGNSA. After removal of 5 bases from V and 5 bases from J, the junction contained 7 bases not matched to a gene. CDR3 protein: CASSTRTSGKHNEQFF. The CDR3 DNA follows: TGTGCCAGCAGCACAAGGACTAGCGGGAAACACAATGAGCAGTTCTTC.

This rearrangement joins TRBV9 to TRBJ2-1; no reliable D call. CDR1 is SGDLS, CDR2 YYNGEE, per germline. The CDR3 is 12 amino acids. V dropped 2 bases and J dropped 4 bases, with 4 bases sitting between them. The CDR3 sequence: CASSVGYNEQFF. As DNA, the CDR3 is TGTGCCAGCAGCGTCGGGTACAATGAGCAGTTCTTC.

The chain has TRBV24-1 and TRBJ2-7; the match to TRBD1 covers 7 bases. Looked up from germline, CDR1 is KGHDR and CDR2 is SFDVKD. This CDR3 comprises 19 residues. J lost 4 bases, V lost 2 bases, and 19 bases had no gene match. The CDR3 coding sequence is TGTGCCACCAGTGATTCTAAGGGCCGGGGTCGGGACAGACTATACGAGCAGTACGTC. As protein: CATSDSKGRGRDRLYEQYV.

CDR3 sequence (DNA): TGTGCCAGCAGCCCGAGGGTATCCGGAGTGACTTTCTTT. This sequence encodes CASSPRVSGVTFF. The genes are TRBV14 and TRBJ1-1; D uncertain. The V gene lost 4 bases and the J gene lost 12 bases, with 18 bases spanning the gap. Germline CDR1 SGHDN, CDR2 FVKESK. CDR3 length: 13 amino acids.

This clone came up a few times. The V and J genes are TRBV7-8 and TRBJ2-1; the match to TRBD2 covers 16 bases. Germline V gene data show CDR1 as SGHVS and CDR2 as FQNEAQ. This CDR3 is built from 18 residues. V lost 3 bases, J lost 8 bases, and 10 bases stayed unmatched. The CDR3 region is CASSLGTSGRALDYEQFF. CDR3 sequence (DNA): TGTGCCAGCAGCTTGGGGACTAGCGGGAGGGCCTTGGACTATGAGCAGTTCTTC.

This sequence joins TRBV27 and TRBJ1-1, with TRBD1 matching 7 bases. This CDR3 comprises 14 residues. V was clipped by 5 bases and J by 1 base; unmatched bases: 4. Per germline, CDR1 MNHEY and CDR2 SMNVEV (reference sequence). The CDR3: CASSANRGNTEAFF. In DNA form, the CDR3 reads TGTGCCAGCAGTGCCAACAGGGGGAACACTGAAGCTTTCTTT.

J is TRBJ1-5 and V is TRBV27; D is perhaps TRBD1 (6 bases). The V and J ends lost 5 bases and 0 bases respectively, with 11 bases between them. CDR1 and CDR2 from the germline V gene are MNHEY and SMNVEV (reference sequence). The CDR3 totals 15 residues. The CDR3: CASSRKGDSNQPQHF. The CDR3 DNA follows: TGTGCCAGCAGTAGGAAGGGGGATAGCAATCAGCCCCAGCATTTT.

The chain recombines TRBV5-6 with TRBJ1-6; 7 positions match TRBD1. CDR1 is SGHDT, CDR2 YYEEEE, per germline. J lost 0 bases, V lost 3 bases, and 9 bases had no gene match. The CDR3 extends over 18 amino acids. This CDR3 reads CASSSRTGPSSYNSPLHF. CDR3 DNA: TGTGCCAGCAGCTCAAGGACAGGTCCTTCCTCCTATAATTCACCCCTCCACTTT.

The chain links TRBV30 to TRBJ1-3; D is possibly TRBD1 (6 bases). Germline assignment: CDR1 GTSNPN and CDR2 SVGIG (reference sequence). The V end was cut by 2 bases, the J end by 4 bases, with 9 bases between. The CDR3 contains 13 residues. In DNA form, the CDR3 reads TGTGCCTGGAGTCAAGACAGGGGAAACACCATATATTTT. It yields the protein CAWSQDRGNTIYF.